The clone carrying this T cell receptor beta chain occurred once. This specimen belongs to a study of T cell responses to AZD1222 COVID-19 vaccine. Assay: immunoSEQ multiplex PCR; the TCRdb copy retains only in-frame clones and omits some. The sample has 200,000 to 250,000 clones; 90% to 95% are singletons. Germline loops: CDR1 SGHTA, CDR2 FQGNSA. The junction had 4 bases not matched to a gene; V was cut back by 5 bases and J by 8 bases. The CDR3 is 13 residues long. This sequence joins TRBV7-2 and TRBJ1-2, with 11 positions matching TRBD1. The receptor was derived from an adult who received the MenACWY meningococcal vaccine as a control. The material sequenced was peripheral blood, taken 28 days after the second dose of the MenACWY control vaccine. CDR3: CASSPDRGLGYTF. The CDR3 nucleotides read TGTGCCAGCAGCCCGGACAGGGGGCTGGGCTACACCTTC.